The 14 T cell receptor beta chains given below trace back to one sample, sequenced in a study of graft-versus-host responses after intestinal transplantation. Some clones are missing from TCRdb's copy, which holds only in-frame ones; the method was immunoSEQ multiplex PCR. The sample has about 19,000 clones, roughly nine tenths seen once. The specimen was bone marrow, collected approximately 120 days after transplant. The receptors here all came from a human patient who received an intestinal transplant, so some T cells may come from the graft donor.

This chain links TRBV5-1 with TRBJ2-7, with 12 nucleotides matching TRBD2. Germline CDR1 reads SGHRS; CDR2 reads YFSETQ. This CDR3 comprises 16 residues. Germline trimming cut 3 bases from V and 0 bases from J; bases unmatched to any gene: 4. The CDR3 region is CASSSLTSGSSYEQYF. The CDR3 DNA reads as TGCGCCAGCAGCTCCTTGACTAGCGGGAGCTCCTACGAGCAGTACTTC. Supplemented by reference TRBV5-1 and TRBJ2-7, the full variable domain reads KAGVTQTPRYLIKTRGQQVTLSCSPISGHRSVSWYQQTPGQGLQFLFEYFSETQRNKGNFPGRFSGRQFSNSRSEMNVSTLELGDSALYLCASSSLTSGSSYEQYFGPGTRLTVT.

The CDR3 loop reads CASSYSSRTEAFF. In DNA, the CDR3 is TGTGCCAGCAGTTACTCCTCAAGGACGGAAGCTTTCTTT. The chain joins TRBV6-5 to TRBJ1-1, with unresolved D. V shed 0 bases and J shed 8 bases, with 10 bases lying between them. The CDR3 length is 13 residues. CDR1 and CDR2 from the germline V gene are MNHEY and SVGAGI.

This chain joins TRBV16 and TRBJ2-1; perhaps TRBD1 as D (5 bases). V was shortened by 0 bases and J by 7 bases, with 7 bases between the two germline ends. The germline CDR1 and CDR2 sequences are KGHSY and FQNENV. This CDR3 contains 13 residues. CDR3 DNA: TGTGCCAGCAGCCAATCTCCAGGGAATGAGCAGTTCTTC. Residues: CASSQSPGNEQFF.

The CDR3 sequence is CASSLSGQLTDTQYF. Written as DNA, the CDR3 is TGTGCCAGTAGCCTCTCGGGACAGCTTACAGATACGCAGTATTTT. This chain links TRBV19 with TRBJ2-3, with 7 nucleotides matching TRBD1. This CDR3 contains 15 residues. Germline V lookup: CDR1 LNHDA, CDR2 SQIVND (reference sequence). J lost 3 bases, V lost 6 bases, and 9 bases had no gene match.

CDR3 nucleotide sequence: TGCGCCAGCAGCTTGACCAGCGGGAGCAATGAGCAGTTCTTC. Protein product: CASSLTSGSNEQFF. This sequence joins TRBV5-1 and TRBJ2-1, with TRBD2 identical over 8 bases. CDR1 SGHRS and CDR2 YFSETQ come from the germline V gene. The CDR3 length is 14 residues. V was pared by 1 base and J by 6 bases, with 3 bases of the junction left unmatched. Complete variable domain (other parts from reference TRBV5-1 and TRBJ2-1): KAGVTQTPRYLIKTRGQQVTLSCSPISGHRSVSWYQQTPGQGLQFLFEYFSETQRNKGNFPGRFSGRQFSNSRSEMNVSTLELGDSALYLCASSLTSGSNEQFFGPGTRLTVL.

The chain carries TRBV7-6 and TRBJ1-1, with D possibly being TRBD1 (6 bases). Trimming took 1 base from V and 8 from J, leaving 17 bases between them. This CDR3 comprises 15 residues. CDR1 SGHVS and CDR2 FNYEAQ come from the germline V gene. CDR3 sequence reads: CASSLVGRGIGEAFF. CDR3 DNA sequence: TGTGCCAGCAGCTTAGTAGGCAGGGGTATAGGAGAAGCTTTCTTT. Combining the CDR3 with reference TRBV7-6 and TRBJ1-1 gives the whole variable domain GAGVSQSPRYKVTKRGQDVALRCDPISGHVSLYWYRQALGQGPEFLTYFNYEAQQDKSGLPNDRFSAERPEGSISTLTIQRTEQRDSAMYRCASSLVGRGIGEAFFGQGTRLTVV.

This clone was seen more than once but under ten times. CDR3 DNA: TGCGCCAGCAGCCTCGGACAGGGTTTCACAGATACGCAGTATTTT. It yields the protein CASSLGQGFTDTQYF. The rearrangement uses TRBV5-1 and TRBJ2-3; 8 bases are shared with TRBD1. Trimming at V came to 4 bases and at J to 2 bases, leaving 6 bases not matched to a gene. Germline V CDR1 and CDR2: SGHRS, YFSETQ. There are 15 residues in the CDR3.

The chain has TRBV6-5 and TRBJ2-7; no reliable D call. This CDR3 has 11 residues. Trimming removed 11 bases at V and 3 bases at J, with 11 bases between. Germline lookup yields CDR1 MNHEY and CDR2 SVGAGI. The CDR3 here is CAAGTNYEQYF. DNA of the CDR3: TGTGCCGCAGGCACCAACTACGAGCAGTACTTC.

V and J are TRBV11-2 and TRBJ2-7; D remains unclear. CDR1 is SGHAT and CDR2 is FQNNGV in the germline V gene. This CDR3 has 17 amino acids. Trimming shortened V by 0 bases and J by 5 bases, and 20 bases separated the two germline ends. The CDR3 loop reads CASSLDILRVGVHEQYF. Written as DNA, the CDR3 is TGTGCCAGCAGCTTAGATATCTTAAGGGTTGGGGTACACGAGCAGTACTTC. The complete variable domain, with remaining parts taken from reference TRBV11-2 and TRBJ2-7, reads EAGVAQSPRYKIIEKRQSVAFWCNPISGHATLYWYQQILGQGPKLLIQFQNNGVVDDSQLPKDRFSAERLKGVDSTLKIQPAKLEDSAVYLCASSLDILRVGVHEQYFGPGTRLTVT.

The chain has TRBV4-1 and TRBJ2-5; D ambiguous. The CDR3 has 11 amino acids. The V and J ends lost 1 base and 10 bases respectively, with 7 bases between them. Germline V gene data show CDR1 as MGHRA and CDR2 as YSYEKL. CDR3 coding DNA: TGCGCCAGCAGCCAAGGCCCAGACCAGTACTTC. Its translation: CASSQGPDQYF.

This rearrangement joins TRBV7-8 to TRBJ2-5; D not resolved. V was cut by 1 base and J by 10 bases, with 7 bases left in between. Germline V CDR1 and CDR2: SGHVS, FQNEAQ. The CDR3 extends over 11 amino acids. CDR3 sequence: CASSLGYDQYF. The CDR3 nucleotides are TGTGCCAGCAGCTTAGGGTATGACCAGTACTTC.

The chain has TRBV27 and TRBJ1-1; possibly TRBD1 for D (5 bases). Between the trimmed V and J ends, which lost 1 base and 4 bases, there was a span of 16 bases. The CDR3 sequence is 16 residues long. Germline V gene data show CDR1 as MNHEY and CDR2 as SMNVEV (reference sequence). CDR3 residues: CASSLFTGGLGTEAFF. The CDR3 nucleotides read TGTGCCAGCAGTTTATTTACCGGGGGGTTGGGCACTGAAGCTTTCTTT.

This clone was observed a single time. The CDR3 reads CASSYRLDYEQYF. The CDR3 bases are TGTGCCAGCAGTTATCGTTTGGACTACGAGCAGTACTTC. V gene TRBV27 combines with J gene TRBJ2-7; D gene uncertain. Germline V gives CDR1 MNHEY, CDR2 SMNVEV (reference sequence). Between the trimmed V and J ends, which lost 4 bases and 3 bases, there was a span of 10 bases. This CDR3 spans 13 amino acids.

This clone was recorded once. The genes are TRBV7-9 and TRBJ1-1; no definite D call. V was cut by 8 bases and J by 0 bases, with 10 bases left in between. Looked up from germline, CDR1 is SEHNR and CDR2 is FQNEAQ (reference sequence). There are 13 residues in the CDR3. CDR3 region: CASRPQMNTEAFF. CDR3 in DNA: TGTGCCAGCCGGCCACAGATGAACACTGAAGCTTTCTTT. Looking up the rest from reference TRBV7-9 and TRBJ1-1 gives the full variable domain: DTGVSQNPRHKITKRGQNVTFRCDPISEHNRLYWYRQTLGQGPEFLTYFQNEAQLEKSRLLSDRFSAERPKGSFSTLEIQRTEQGDSAMYLCASRPQMNTEAFFGQGTRLTVV.